This T cell receptor (beta chain) is from a study of cytomegalovirus exposure and HLA in healthy donors. Regarding the study as a whole: Differences between HLA loci emerged in a later analysis of TCR association rates, with DRB1 most and HLA-C fewest. The listing of 150 to 200 TCR beta chains classed them as cytomegalovirus-associated. The HLA-A and HLA-B alleles of most subjects were reportedly predicted accurately from TCR beta sequences.

Donors likely had unrecorded immune exposures despite being nominally healthy when sampled. On this clone: As yet, its antigen is unknown.

PCR was performed using 60 Vbeta and 13 Jbeta primers. TCRdb's copy holds only in-frame clones and misses some; the assay was immunoSEQ multiplex PCR. The sample records fewer than 200,000 clones, about 81% being singletons. There are 13 residues in the CDR3. The ends were cut back, 2 bases at V and 2 bases at J, with 4 bases in the middle. Germline V gives CDR1 LNHDA, CDR2 SQIVND (reference sequence). The sequencing input was PBMCs. The sequence came from a woman between 18 and 29 years old in good health and CMV-seronegative. The rearrangement uses TRBV19 and TRBJ2-1; D is unclear. CDR3 sequence reads: CASSISAYNEQFF. The CDR3 DNA is TGTGCCAGTAGTATATCGGCCTACAATGAGCAGTTCTTC.